This T cell receptor beta chain derives from a study of blood T cell repertoires in COVID-19. The CDR3 has 12 residues. Trimming cost V 4 bases and J 7 bases, with 8 bases left between them. In germline, CDR1 is MGHDK, CDR2 SYGVNS. TCRdb's copy holds only in-frame clones and misses some; the assay was immunoSEQ multiplex PCR. The data hold roughly 25,000 clones, with 81% observed a single time. This receptor was identified in a man in his 70s with acute or convalescent COVID-19. The source material was peripheral blood. The chain recombines TRBV25-1 with TRBJ2-1, with a tentative D call TRBD2 (5 bases). The CDR3 here is CASSVRVNEQFF. DNA of the CDR3: TGTGCCAGCAGTGTGCGGGTGAATGAGCAGTTCTTC.